Listed below are T cell receptor beta chains from one sample, sequenced in a study of PD-1 blockade in mismatch repair-deficient tumors. Method: immunoSEQ multiplex PCR; TCRdb's copy keeps in-frame clones and lacks some. The sample lists tens of thousands of clones, about 81% occurring once. The material sequenced was PBMCs, taken before pembrolizumab treatment. These receptors all come from an adult with mismatch repair-deficient cancer. CDR3s include the opening cysteine and the closing phenylalanine or tryptophan. D genes are given only for firm matches. Rows may omit the clone size; those that give it use once, few, many or a size class.

v_gene	d_gene	j_gene	abundance	CDR3nt	CDR3aa
TRBV6-5	TRBD2	TRBJ2-7	few	TGTGCCAGCAGTTACGGGTTAGCGGGAACCTACGAGCAGTACTTC	CASSYGLAGTYEQYF
TRBV5-1	NA	TRBJ2-1	NA	TGCGCCAGCAGCTTCTCGGGAGATCCCTACAATGAGCAGTTCTTC	CASSFSGDPYNEQFF
TRBV6-5	NA	TRBJ2-1	NA	TGTGCCACCCTTGCGGCTAGCAGCTCCTACAATGAGCAGTTCTTC	CATLAASSSYNEQFF
TRBV28	TRBD1	TRBJ1-2	few	TGTGCCAGCAGTTTTCGCCGGACAGGGAAGGTGAACTATGGCTACACCTTC	CASSFRRTGKVNYGYTF
TRBV7-3	TRBD2	TRBJ2-7	NA	TGTGCCAGCAGCCTTGACGGGACTAGCGGAGCCTACGAGCAGTACTTC	CASSLDGTSGAYEQYF
TRBV5-4	TRBD1	TRBJ1-2	NA	TGTGCCAGCAGCTTTGCGGGACAGGGTTTTGGGGGCTACACCTTC	CASSFAGQGFGGYTF
TRBV6-1	TRBD2	TRBJ2-5	NA	TGTGCCAGCAGTGAAGACGGCGGGAGGGCGACCCAGTACTTC	CASSEDGGRATQYF
TRBV19	TRBD2	TRBJ2-2	once	TGTGCCAGTAAGATGCGGGAGGGGCAGGCCGGGGAGCTGTTTTTT	CASKMREGQAGELFF
TRBV9	NA	TRBJ2-5	NA	TGTGCCAGCAGCGACACGGAGACCCAGTACTTC	CASSDTETQYF
TRBV9	TRBD2	TRBJ2-1	NA	TGTGCCAGCAGCGTAGGACGGGGGGTGCCCAATGAGCAGTTCTTC	CASSVGRGVPNEQFF
TRBV5-1	TRBD2	TRBJ2-2	NA	TGCGCCAGCAGCTTGGGGCTAGCGGGAGAGGTCGGGGAGCTGTTTTTT	CASSLGLAGEVGELFF
TRBV15	TRBD2	TRBJ2-1	once	TGTGCCACCAGCAGAGACCCAGCGGGGTCCTACAATGAGCAGTTCTTC	CATSRDPAGSYNEQFF
TRBV27	TRBD1	TRBJ1-3	few	TGTGCCAGCAGTTGGGACAGCTCCTCTGGAAACACCATATATTTT	CASSWDSSSGNTIYF
TRBV7-3	TRBD2	TRBJ2-1	once	TGTGCCAGCAGCCCACTCGGGACTAGCACTTACAATGAGCAGTTCTTC	CASSPLGTSTYNEQFF
TRBV19	NA	TRBJ1-1	NA	TGTGCCAGTAGTATAGGGACAGACACTGAAGCTTTCTTT	CASSIGTDTEAFF
TRBV28	NA	TRBJ2-7	NA	TGTGCCAGCAGATCAACAGGGGCGGGGTACGAGCAGTACTTC	CASRSTGAGYEQYF
TRBV2	TRBD2	TRBJ2-5	NA	TGTGCCAGCACAAAACTAGCGGGAGGGCCAAAGAAACAGGCCGAAACAGGGGAGACCCAGTACTTC	CASTKLAGGPKKQAETGETQYF
TRBV9	TRBD2	TRBJ2-5	NA	TGTGCCAGCTCAAGGGGCCTGGGGAGCGGGGCTGTGACCCAGTACTTC	CASSRGLGSGAVTQYF
TRBV30	TRBD1	TRBJ1-1	NA	TGTGCCTGGAGTCAGACAGGGGGCACCACTGAAGCTTTCTTT	CAWSQTGGTTEAFF
TRBV27	NA	TRBJ2-3	NA	TGTGCCAGCAGTTCTTTAGGGGGCACAGATACGCAGTATTTT	CASSSLGGTDTQYF
TRBV19	NA	TRBJ2-2	NA	TGTGCCAGTAGCTCGACCTCGGGGTTGGACACCGGGGAGCTGTTTTTT	CASSSTSGLDTGELFF
TRBV19	NA	TRBJ1-2	NA	TGTGCCAGTAGTCCCACAGGGTCGACCTATGGCTACACCTTC	CASSPTGSTYGYTF
TRBV6-4	TRBD2	TRBJ2-1	NA	TGTGCCAGCAGCCTCCTAGCGGGAGCCAGCAATGAGCAGTTCTTC	CASSLLAGASNEQFF
TRBV7-2	TRBD1	TRBJ2-7	NA	TGTGCCAGCAGCTCCCACAGGGGGAACTACGAGCAGTACTTC	CASSSHRGNYEQYF
TRBV6-1	TRBD1	TRBJ2-2	NA	TGTGCCAGCAGTAAGGGACAGGAGAACACCGGGGAGCTGTTTTTT	CASSKGQENTGELFF
TRBV5-6	TRBD1	TRBJ2-1	NA	TGTGCCAGCAGCTTGGGGGACAGATACAATGAGCAGTTCTTC	CASSLGDRYNEQFF
TRBV5-1	NA	TRBJ2-5	NA	TGCGCCAGCAGCCCCCAGTACCAGTACCAAGAGACCCAGTACTTC	CASSPQYQYQETQYF
TRBV19	TRBD2	TRBJ2-6	NA	TGTGCCAGTACCCTCAACACGGGAGGCGGGGCCAACGTCCTGACTTTC	CASTLNTGGGANVLTF
TRBV6-1	NA	TRBJ1-4	few	TGTGCCAGCAGTAAAGGTACCGGAGGAACTAATGAAAAACTGTTTTTT	CASSKGTGGTNEKLFF